The 20 T cell receptor beta chains presented below share a single source sample, sequenced in a study of OX40 agonist ivuxolimab in advanced cancers. Produced via immunoSEQ multiplex PCR; TCRdb's table is partial and in-frame only. The data hold tens of thousands of clones, with roughly 80% observed a single time. The sample was CD4+ or CD8+ T cells sorted from blood, taken in a trial of the OX40 agonist ivuxolimab. The receptors here all came from an adult with an advanced solid tumor such as melanoma, head and neck, liver or kidney cancer.

This clone occurred many times. J is TRBJ1-2 and V is TRBV5-3; the match to TRBD1 covers 7 bases. TRBV5-3 is an ORF; its function is uncertain. The CDR3 has 12 amino acids. V trimming: 8 bases; J trimming: 7 bases; junction bases outside the gene matches: 8. The CDR3 region is CARERRGLGYTF. CDR3 sequence (DNA): TGTGCCAGGGAACGGAGGGGGCTTGGCTACACCTTC.

The chain has TRBV19 and TRBJ1-6, with D hard to call. Trimming took 7 bases from V and 10 from J, leaving 17 bases between them. Germline V lookup: CDR1 LNHDA, CDR2 SQIVND (reference sequence). The CDR3 has 14 amino acids. The CDR3, as DNA: TGTGCCAGTACCCCGTGGGAGGGCGGATCACCCCTCCACTTT. It translates to CASTPWEGGSPLHF.

This clone was seen once. V and J are TRBV30 and TRBJ1-1; no clear D gene. CDR1 GTSNPN and CDR2 SVGIG come from the germline V gene (reference sequence). This CDR3 is 16 amino acids long. Deletions cut 0 bases from V and 3 bases from J, with 17 bases between. The CDR3 DNA is TGTGCCTGGAGTGTAGATTTCAGGATGGCGTACACTGAAGCTTTCTTT. Its protein product is CAWSVDFRMAYTEAFF.

CDR3: CASSWGASGFYEQYF. For the CDR3, the DNA is TGTGCCAGCAGCTGGGGAGCTAGCGGATTCTACGAGCAGTACTTC. This sequence joins TRBV5-6 and TRBJ2-5; 7 nucleotides match TRBD2. The DNA end favors TRBJ2-7, so the J call may be wrong. The CDR3 consists of 15 residues. The V gene's germline CDR1 is SGHDT and CDR2 YYEEEE.

As for this clone: Other DNA sequences in the sample encode the same CDR3. The V gene is TRBV19, the J gene TRBJ1-5, with D tentatively TRBD1 (5 bases). CDR1 is LNHDA and CDR2 is SQIVND in the germline V gene (reference sequence). This CDR3 region has 15 residues. Trimming shortened V by 3 bases and J by 2 bases, and 11 bases separated the two germline ends. The CDR3 region has the DNA TGTGCCAGTAGTATCGGAGGGGTCGGCAATCAGCCCCAGCATTTT. Translating it yields CASSIGGVGNQPQHF.

The chain employs TRBV30 and TRBJ1-5; D is perhaps TRBD1 (5 bases). The germline CDR1 and CDR2 sequences are GTSNPN and SVGIG (reference sequence). The V end lost 2 bases, the J end lost 9 bases, and 14 bases lay between the germline ends. The CDR3 spans 13 residues. CDR3 sequence (DNA): TGTGCCTGGAGTACTACGGGGGGATCGCCCCAGCATTTT. Amino acid sequence: CAWSTTGGSPQHF.

This clone has a single count. The chain links TRBV9 to TRBJ2-3, with a tentative D call TRBD2 (6 bases). The CDR3 runs 15 residues. Germline lookup yields CDR1 SGDLS and CDR2 YYNGEE. The V and J ends lost 1 base and 2 bases respectively, with 11 bases between them. DNA for the CDR3: TGTGCCAGCAGCGTACAACGGGACTTCACAGATACGCAGTATTTT. Protein sequence: CASSVQRDFTDTQYF.

The chain couples TRBV5-1 to TRBJ2-3, with 10 bases that match TRBD2. Germline loops: CDR1 SGHRS, CDR2 YFSETQ. V lost 5 bases, J lost 1 base, and 10 bases stayed unmatched. The CDR3 is 17 amino acids. The CDR3 bases are TGCGCCAGCAGTCTGCTAGCGGGAGTCTCGGGCACAGATACGCAGTATTTT. Amino acids: CASSLLAGVSGTDTQYF.

The rearrangement joins TRBV29-1 to TRBJ2-7; no firm D call. V lost 5 bases to trimming and J lost 0 bases, with 5 bases between them. Germline CDR1 and CDR2: SQVTM and ANQGSEA. The CDR3 is made up of 11 amino acids. The CDR3 DNA reads as TGCAGCGTTCGGACCTCCTACGAGCAGTACTTC. Translating gives CSVRTSYEQYF.

This sequence joins TRBV4-2 and TRBJ1-2; possibly TRBD1 for D (5 bases). V was pared by 0 bases and J by 5 bases, with 10 bases between. The germline gives CDR1 LGHNA, CDR2 YNFKEQ. CDR3 length: 14 residues. The CDR3 bases are TGTGCCAGCAGCCAAGAGGCGCGGGGGTATGGCTACACCTTC. It is translated as CASSQEARGYGYTF.

The chain couples TRBV27 to TRBJ1-5; D is perhaps TRBD1 (5 bases). Germline V lookup: CDR1 MNHEY, CDR2 SMNVEV (reference sequence). This CDR3 contains 15 residues. V shed 1 base and J shed 7 bases, with 14 bases lying between them. The CDR3 DNA is TGTGCCAGCAGTTTATTGGGGGGATCGGGGCAGCCCCAGCATTTT. Amino acid sequence: CASSLLGGSGQPQHF.

The chain carries TRBV9 and TRBJ1-2; D not certain. CDR1 is SGDLS, CDR2 YYNGEE, per germline. The CDR3 length is 15 residues. V lost 0 bases, J lost 3 bases, and 12 bases lay in between. The CDR3 loop is CASSVGASHYYGYTF. DNA for the CDR3: TGTGCCAGCAGCGTAGGAGCCAGCCACTACTATGGCTACACCTTC.

J is TRBJ1-6 and V is TRBV5-6; D not certain. The CDR3 loop spans 17 amino acids. The V end was cut by 0 bases, the J end by 1 base, with 11 bases between. In germline, CDR1 is SGHDT, CDR2 YYEEEE. The CDR3: CASSLGPSASYNSPLHF. The CDR3 DNA sequence: TGTGCCAGCAGCTTGGGGCCGTCTGCGTCCTATAATTCACCCCTCCACTTT.

The J gene is TRBJ1-1, the V gene TRBV2; 9 positions agree with TRBD1. The CDR3 has 15 residues. V gave up 5 bases and J gave up 5 bases; unmatched junction bases: 9. Germline V lookup: CDR1 SNHLY, CDR2 FYNNEI. The CDR3 loop is CASSFTGGAGTEAFF. The CDR3 DNA sequence: TGTGCCAGCAGTTTCACAGGGGGCGCGGGGACTGAAGCTTTCTTT.

Here the CDR3 DNA reads TGTGCCAGCAGTGGAAGCGGGGGCTACAATGAGCAGTTCTTC. Protein sequence: CASSGSGGYNEQFF. The chain is built from TRBV2 and TRBJ2-1, with 8 bases matching TRBD2. Trimming removed 4 bases from V and 3 bases from J; junction bases left unmatched: 2. This CDR3 spans 14 amino acids. Per germline, CDR1 SNHLY and CDR2 FYNNEI.

V is TRBV5-4 and J is TRBJ2-1; 13 bases are a match to TRBD2. Germline assignment: CDR1 SGHNT and CDR2 YYREEE (reference sequence). J was trimmed by 7 bases and V by 0 bases; bases with no gene match: 4. This CDR3 has 16 residues. CDR3 sequence reads: CASSLDGTSGINEQFF. The DNA for the CDR3 is TGTGCCAGCAGCTTGGACGGGACTAGCGGGATAAATGAGCAGTTCTTC.

The CDR3 region is CAWSNPVQYF. CDR3 bases: TGTGCCTGGAGTAATCCAGTTCAGTACTTC. This sequence joins TRBV30 and TRBJ2-4; no clear D. The V and J ends lost 2 bases and 11 bases respectively, with 7 bases between them. CDR3 length: 10 amino acids. Germline loops: CDR1 GTSNPN, CDR2 SVGIG (reference sequence).

Within the sample, this clone is medium-sized (0.01 to 0.1%). This rearrangement joins TRBV30 to TRBJ1-1; D is ambiguous. V was shortened by 2 bases and J by 8 bases, with 9 bases between the two germline ends. Germline V gene data show CDR1 as GTSNPN and CDR2 as SVGIG (reference sequence). This CDR3 comprises 11 residues. The CDR3 DNA reads as TGTGCCTGGAGTTGGCAGGTCGAAGCTTTCTTT. It encodes CAWSWQVEAFF. The full variable domain, rest sourced from reference TRBV30 and TRBJ1-1, is SQTIHQWPATLVQPVGSPLSLECTVEGTSNPNLYWYRQAAGRGLQLLFYSVGIGQISSEVPQNLSASRPQDRQFILSSKKLLLSDSGFYLCAWSWQVEAFFGQGTRLTVV.

The chain has TRBV6-1 and TRBJ2-2, with TRBD2 matching 16 bases. This CDR3 contains 17 residues. Trimming cost V 1 base and J 9 bases; bases outside gene matches: 5. Germline CDR1 is MNHNS and CDR2 is SASEGT. The CDR3 DNA is TGTGCCAGCAGTGAAGAGGGGACTAGCGGGAGGGCCCGGGAGCTGTTTTTT. Its translation is CASSEEGTSGRARELFF.

The chain carries TRBV18 and TRBJ1-4; perhaps TRBD1 as D (5 bases). The CDR3 has 16 amino acids. With 3 bases removed from V and 2 bases from J, the gap between germline ends came to 13 bases. Per the germline V gene, CDR1 is KGHSH and CDR2 is LQKENI. In DNA, the CDR3 is TGTGCCAGCTCACCCTTAATCGGGGGGACTAATGAAAAACTGTTTTTT. It translates to CASSPLIGGTNEKLFF. The complete variable domain, with remaining parts taken from reference TRBV18 and TRBJ1-4, reads NAGVMQNPRHLVRRRGQEARLRCSPMKGHSHVYWYRQLPEEGLKFMVYLQKENIIDESGMPKERFSAEFPKEGPSILRIQQVVRGDSAAYFCASSPLIGGTNEKLFFGSGTQLSVL.